This entry lists 13 T cell receptor beta chains sequenced from one sample in a study of blood T cell repertoires in COVID-19. Measured with immunoSEQ multiplex PCR; TCRdb has only the in-frame clones, and not every one. The sample lists roughly 250,000 clones, about 89% occurring once. The sequencing input was PBMCs or T cells enriched from blood (not recorded which). These receptors all come from a man aged 40-49 years who had recovered from COVID-19.

This sequence joins TRBV5-1 and TRBJ2-7; possible D gene TRBD2, 5 bases. Per germline, CDR1 SGHRS and CDR2 YFSETQ. The ends were cut back, 0 bases at V and 6 bases at J, with 10 bases in the middle. The CDR3 contains 13 residues. The CDR3 is CASSLGGPGEQYF. The CDR3 bases are TGCGCCAGCAGCTTGGGAGGGCCCGGCGAGCAGTACTTC.

V gene TRBV6-1 combines with J gene TRBJ1-5; 9 positions match TRBD1. The CDR3 extends over 16 amino acids. Trimming took 3 bases from V and 7 from J; bases not matched to a gene: 10. Germline V gene data show CDR1 as MNHNS and CDR2 as SASEGT. The CDR3 is CASSELTGGRHQPQHF. For the CDR3, the DNA is TGTGCCAGCAGTGAGCTAACAGGGGGCAGGCACCAGCCCCAGCATTTT.

The chain employs TRBV6-2 or TRBV6-3 and TRBJ1-5; D perhaps matches TRBD1 (6 bases). CDR3 length equals 14 residues. Trimming took 3 bases from V and 2 from J, leaving 8 bases between them. CDR1 is MNHEY and CDR2 is SVGEGT in the germline V gene. The CDR3 loop is CASSYPGGNQPQHF. Here the CDR3 DNA reads TGTGCCAGCAGTTATCCAGGGGGCAATCAGCCCCAGCATTTT.

The rearrangement uses TRBV6-5 and TRBJ2-7, with TRBD1 matching 10 bases. Germline V lookup: CDR1 MNHEY, CDR2 SVGAGI. Unmatched junction bases numbered 6, after V lost 6 bases and J lost 1 base. The CDR3 covers 15 residues. This chain's CDR3 is CASSYGTGDSYEQYF. The DNA for the CDR3 is TGTGCCAGCAGCTATGGGACAGGGGATTCCTACGAGCAGTACTTC.

The V call is TRBV7-2, the J call TRBJ1-2; possible D gene TRBD1, 5 bases. Germline CDR1 SGHTA, CDR2 FQGNSA. The CDR3 has 14 amino acids. V dropped 1 base and J dropped 5 bases, with 11 bases sitting between them. CDR3 in DNA: TGTGCCAGCAGCTTAGGGGGGGAGATTTATGGCTACACCTTC. As protein: CASSLGGEIYGYTF.

This chain links TRBV5-5 with TRBJ1-4; 8 nucleotides match TRBD1. CDR3 size: 14 residues. From germline, CDR1 is SGHKS and CDR2 YYEKEE (reference sequence). With 2 bases clipped from V and 8 bases from J, the junction kept 5 bases outside the gene matches. CDR3 DNA sequence: TGTGCCAGCAGCTTAGGACAGGGCGGCGAAAAACTGTTTTTT. Its protein is CASSLGQGGEKLFF. Variable domain in full (rest from reference TRBV5-5 and TRBJ1-4): DAGVTQSPTHLIKTRGQQVTLRCSPISGHKSVSWYQQVLGQGPQFIFQYYEKEERGRGNFPDRFSARQFPNYSSELNVNALLLGDSALYLCASSLGQGGEKLFFGSGTQLSVL.

The table lists this clone with a count of one. The V gene is TRBV6-5, the J gene TRBJ2-7; possibly TRBD1 for D (6 bases). The V gene's germline CDR1 is MNHEY and CDR2 SVGAGI. The CDR3 runs 14 residues. V lost 6 bases and J lost 0, with 12 bases in between. CDR3 protein: CASRRTASSYEQYF. CDR3 coding DNA: TGTGCCAGCAGACGGACAGCCAGCTCCTACGAGCAGTACTTC.

This chain links TRBV19 with TRBJ1-1; D may be TRBD1 (6 bases). The germline CDR1 and CDR2 sequences are LNHDA and SQIVND (reference sequence). Trimming stripped 5 bases from V and 2 bases from J, with 9 bases between. The CDR3 runs to 13 residues. As DNA, the CDR3 is TGTGCCAGTAGTCCCAGGGGTAACACTGAAGCTTTCTTT. This sequence encodes CASSPRGNTEAFF.

The table lists this clone with a count of one. This rearrangement joins TRBV28 to TRBJ1-6; D gene unclear. Germline CDR1 and CDR2: MDHEN and SYDVKM. Trimming took off 5 bases at V and 3 bases at J, with 11 bases between the two ends. This CDR3 has 15 amino acids. In nucleotides, the CDR3 is TGTGCCAGCAGTGTGACGGACTACTATAATTCACCCCTCCACTTT. Translated, it gives CASSVTDYYNSPLHF.

This chain links TRBV7-9 with TRBJ2-2; 7 nucleotides agree with TRBD2. CDR1 and CDR2 from the germline V gene are SEHNR and FQNEAQ (reference sequence). V gave up 7 bases and J gave up 2 bases; unmatched junction bases: 7. This CDR3 has 15 amino acids. CDR3 DNA: TGTGCCAGCACCCAACGCGGGAGTAACACCGGGGAGCTGTTTTTT. Protein product: CASTQRGSNTGELFF.

This chain connects TRBV7-2 to TRBJ2-7, with 9 bases aligning to TRBD2. Germline CDR1 and CDR2: SGHTA and FQGNSA. Germline trimming cut 2 bases from V and 0 bases from J; bases unmatched to any gene: 8. The CDR3 consists of 17 residues. CDR3 in DNA: TGTGCCAGCAGCTTACGAAATAGCGGGGGACTCTCCTACGAGCAGTACTTC. Protein sequence: CASSLRNSGGLSYEQYF.

The rearrangement links TRBV4-1 to TRBJ2-1; 14 bases are shared with TRBD2. Germline loops: CDR1 MGHRA, CDR2 YSYEKL. The V segment lost 3 bases and the J segment 9 bases; nucleotides outside the gene matches: 7. The CDR3 loop spans 16 amino acids. CDR3 protein: CASSQGLAGVTSEQFF. DNA of the CDR3: TGCGCCAGCAGCCAGGGACTAGCGGGAGTAACTAGTGAGCAGTTCTTC.

CDR3 DNA sequence: TGTGCCAGCTCACCACCGACGGACAGGCCCGCCTATGGCTACACCTTC. The encoded protein is CASSPPTDRPAYGYTF. The chain couples TRBV18 to TRBJ1-2; 7 nucleotides line up with TRBD1. Germline V gene data show CDR1 as KGHSH and CDR2 as LQKENI. The CDR3 runs 16 residues. Losses at the gene ends were 0 bases for V and 4 bases for J; bases not matched to a gene: 8.